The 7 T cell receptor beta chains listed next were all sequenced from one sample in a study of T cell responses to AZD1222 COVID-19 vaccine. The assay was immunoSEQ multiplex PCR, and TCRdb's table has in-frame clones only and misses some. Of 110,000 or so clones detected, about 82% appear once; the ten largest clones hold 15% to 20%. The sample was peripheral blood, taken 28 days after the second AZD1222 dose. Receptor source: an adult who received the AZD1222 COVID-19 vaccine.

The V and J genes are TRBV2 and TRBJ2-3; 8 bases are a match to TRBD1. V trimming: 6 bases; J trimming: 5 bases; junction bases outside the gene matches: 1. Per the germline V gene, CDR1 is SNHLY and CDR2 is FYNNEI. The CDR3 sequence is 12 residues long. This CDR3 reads CASRTGEDTQYF. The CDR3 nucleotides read TGTGCCAGCAGGACAGGGGAAGATACGCAGTATTTT.

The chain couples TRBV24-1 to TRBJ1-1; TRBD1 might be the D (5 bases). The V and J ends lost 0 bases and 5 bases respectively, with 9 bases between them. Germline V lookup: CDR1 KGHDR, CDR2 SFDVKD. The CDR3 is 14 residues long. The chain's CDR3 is CATSDLPGITEAFF. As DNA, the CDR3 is TGTGCCACCAGTGATTTGCCAGGGATAACTGAAGCTTTCTTT.

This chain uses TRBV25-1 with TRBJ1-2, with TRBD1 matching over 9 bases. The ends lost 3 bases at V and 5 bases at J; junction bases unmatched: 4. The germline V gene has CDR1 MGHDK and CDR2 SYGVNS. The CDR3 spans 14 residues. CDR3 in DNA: TGTGCCAGCAGTGATACAGGGGGCGTTTATGGCTACACCTTC. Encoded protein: CASSDTGGVYGYTF.

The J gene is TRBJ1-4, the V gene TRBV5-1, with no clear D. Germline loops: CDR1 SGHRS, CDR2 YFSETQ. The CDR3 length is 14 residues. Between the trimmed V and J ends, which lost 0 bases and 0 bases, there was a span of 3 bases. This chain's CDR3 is CASSLATTNEKLFF. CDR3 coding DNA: TGCGCCAGCAGCTTGGCTACAACTAATGAAAAACTGTTTTTT.

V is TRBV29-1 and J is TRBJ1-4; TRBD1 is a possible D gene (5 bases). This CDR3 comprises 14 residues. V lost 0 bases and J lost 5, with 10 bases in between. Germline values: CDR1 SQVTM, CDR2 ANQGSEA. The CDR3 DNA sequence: TGCAGCGTTGAAGAGGGGGACGAAAATGAAAAACTGTTTTTT. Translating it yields CSVEEGDENEKLFF. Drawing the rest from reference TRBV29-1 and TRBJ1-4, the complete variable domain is SAVISQKPSRDICQRGTSLTIQCQVDSQVTMMFWYRQQPGQSLTLIATANQGSEATYESGFVIDKFPISRPNLTFSTLTVSNMSPEDSSIYLCSVEEGDENEKLFFGSGTQLSVL.

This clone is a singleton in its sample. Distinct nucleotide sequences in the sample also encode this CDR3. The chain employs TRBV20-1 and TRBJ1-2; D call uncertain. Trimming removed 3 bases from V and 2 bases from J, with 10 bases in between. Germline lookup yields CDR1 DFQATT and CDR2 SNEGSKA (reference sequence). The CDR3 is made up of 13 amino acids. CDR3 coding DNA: TGCAGTGCTAGTTTACCGGGGAACTATGGCTACACCTTC. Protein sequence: CSASLPGNYGYTF.

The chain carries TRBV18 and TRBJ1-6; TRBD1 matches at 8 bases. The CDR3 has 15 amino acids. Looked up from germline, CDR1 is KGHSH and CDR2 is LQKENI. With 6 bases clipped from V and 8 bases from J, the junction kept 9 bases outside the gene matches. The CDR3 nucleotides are TGTGCCAGCTCGCCCGCAGGACAGGGTTATTCACCCCTCCACTTT. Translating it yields CASSPAGQGYSPLHF.